This TCR beta chain was sequenced for a study of regulatory T cells in long-lasting Graves disease. Findings and limits, study-wide: Patients with persistent Graves' had lower TCR diversity than newly diagnosed patients. Results may be inaccurate due to the small sample size. Persistent disease showed a preference for TRBV28, TRBJ1-2 and TRBJ2-5. Between persistent patients, 2,500 to 3,500 public clonotypes were shared, exceeding the roughly 940 shared between new patients.

Germline V gene data show CDR1 as SEHNR and CDR2 as FQNEAQ (reference sequence). Trimming removed 7 bases at V and 4 bases at J, with 13 bases between. The CDR3 sequence is 13 residues long. Time point in this sample: persistent/refractory GD, antithyroid drugs over 5 years with positive TRAb. RNA extracted from PBMCs served as the sequencing template. Concerning this clonotype itself: The antigen remains undetermined.

To make TCR beta libraries, researchers used iRepertoire HTBI primers and Arm-PCR of CDR3 regions. TCRdb re-called the multiplex PCR reads with MiXCR, one entry per CDR3 protein. Seen here are about 460,000 distinct CDR3 sequences, roughly 22% observed once, and the top ten hold under 15%. The J gene is TRBJ1-2, the V gene TRBV7-9; D unclear. The TCR was taken from a female donor with Graves disease. The input for sequencing was peripheral blood mononuclear cells (PBMCs), taken when the disease was refractory, from a patient treated with antithyroid drugs. This chain's CDR3 is CASTTQLPYGYTF. The CDR3 bases are TGTGCCAGCACCACTCAATTACCCTATGGCTACACCTTC.